The rows below give T cell receptor beta chains drawn from one sample of a study of neurological immune-mediated disorders. TCRdb itself ran the 5' RACE reads through MiXCR, one entry per CDR3 protein. Among 36,000 or so distinct CDR3 sequences listed, under 13% were seen once. The sequencing sample was made of PBMCs. The receptors were gathered from a woman in her twenties or thirties with HTLV-1-associated myelopathy (HAM/TSP). Both conserved end residues are trimmed from each CDR3. The order of the fields is V gene, J gene, CDR3 protein.

V: TRBV5-1
J: TRBJ1-4
CDR3: ASSFYICSARDREATNEKLF

V: TRBV5-5
J: TRBJ1-1
CDR3: ASSLSRGGITEAF

V: TRBV20-1
J: TRBJ2-2
CDR3: SARDGANTGELF

V: TRBV20-1
J: TRBJ2-2
CDR3: SAYQGWDTGELF

V: TRBV10-3
J: TRBJ1-4
CDR3: AISEGRASTEKLF

V: TRBV9
J: TRBJ1-2
CDR3: ASTLLLDRVDGYT

V: TRBV3-1
J: TRBJ1-2
CDR3: ASSQDGTGIYGYT

V: TRBV20-1
J: TRBJ2-1
CDR3: SARQDTYYNEQL

V: TRBV20-1
J: TRBJ1-6
CDR3: SARDLRGDNSPLH

V: TRBV20-1
J: TRBJ1-1
CDR3: SAGTGGGLHTEAF

V: TRBV12-5
J: TRBJ1-1
CDR3: ASGFSLGTEAF

V: TRBV20-1
J: TRBJ2-7
CDR3: SARQAPDRATYEQY

V: TRBV19
J: TRBJ1-5
CDR3: ATEGGYNQPQR

V: TRBV6-5
J: TRBJ1-1
CDR3: ASSYSNRQNTEAF

V: TRBV5-4
J: TRBJ2-3
CDR3: ASSLVTAGGTDTQY

V: TRBV20-1
J: TRBJ2-3
CDR3: SAPRTGIDTQY

V: TRBV6-5
J: TRBJ1-2
CDR3: ASSSRSGYT

V: TRBV20-1
J: TRBJ2-7
CDR3: SAVENYEQY

V: TRBV20-1
J: TRBJ2-7
CDR3: SASGTSGSHEQY

V: TRBV5-1
J: TRBJ2-2
CDR3: ASSQVLVTTGELF

V: TRBV20-1
J: TRBJ2-3
CDR3: SARVGMNRLARTDTQY

V: TRBV6-6
J: TRBJ1-2
CDR3: ASSQNYGYT

V: TRBV7-2
J: TRBJ1-2
CDR3: ASSLIGVDYGYT

V: TRBV9
J: TRBJ1-2
CDR3: ASSQYQSNYGYT

V: TRBV5-1
J: TRBJ2-1
CDR3: ASSRQGVGYNEQF

V: TRBV11-2
J: TRBJ1-1
CDR3: ASSLFSPGKMNTEAF

V: TRBV29-1
J: TRBJ1-2
CDR3: SVFATGRRGYGYT

V: TRBV11-2
J: TRBJ1-1
CDR3: ASSFGGGTTEAF

V: TRBV20-1
J: TRBJ1-1
CDR3: SARTSGGPEAF

V: TRBV2
J: TRBJ2-1
CDR3: ASSGGAYNEQF

V: TRBV29-1
J: TRBJ2-7
CDR3: SVEESTGTTYEQY

V: TRBV5-1
J: TRBJ2-2
CDR3: ASSLAGDTGELF

V: TRBV7-8
J: TRBJ1-2
CDR3: ASSLGGQYGYT

V: TRBV2
J: TRBJ1-1
CDR3: ASSSQGTQTRAEAF

V: TRBV24-1
J: TRBJ2-7
CDR3: ATSDLSRGYEQY

V: TRBV5-1
J: TRBJ2-2
CDR3: ASRAASGTGIRGELY

V: TRBV10-3
J: TRBJ2-2
CDR3: AISHGNTGELF

V: TRBV29-1
J: TRBJ2-3
CDR3: SADRGADTQY

V: TRBV10-1
J: TRBJ2-3
CDR3: ASSEPAGGTDTQY

V: TRBV7-8
J: TRBJ2-2
CDR3: ASSPGQGYTGELF

V: TRBV20-1
J: TRBJ2-1
CDR3: SARGSRGATYNEQF

V: TRBV7-8
J: TRBJ2-7
CDR3: ASSLGGHEQY

V: TRBV20-1
J: TRBJ1-1
CDR3: SAHQTARKTEAF

V: TRBV6-5
J: TRBJ1-2
CDR3: ASSLGRSGYT

V: TRBV5-6
J: TRBJ2-3
CDR3: ASSLAGLSTDTQY

V: TRBV7-2
J: TRBJ1-1
CDR3: ASSLAYRKNTEAF

V: TRBV20-1
J: TRBJ1-5
CDR3: SASIRGSNQPQH

V: TRBV20-1
J: TRBJ2-6
CDR3: SARALSGGGGANVLT

V: TRBV20-1
J: TRBJ2-1
CDR3: SANPGGEADEQF

V: TRBV12-3/TRBV12-4
J: TRBJ1-2
CDR3: AVSQSREFYGYT

V: TRBV6-6
J: TRBJ2-7
CDR3: ASSYSVWDYRYEQY

V: TRBV5-1
J: TRBJ2-7
CDR3: ASSFTSGSQY

V: TRBV20-1
J: TRBJ2-7
CDR3: SARGGLGGEQY

V: TRBV20-1
J: TRBJ1-3
CDR3: GGGITGNTIY

V: TRBV20-1
J: TRBJ2-2
CDR3: SATQQGSITGELF

V: TRBV12-3/TRBV12-4
J: TRBJ2-7
CDR3: ASSYFPSYEQY